This T cell receptor (beta chain) comes out of a study of cytomegalovirus exposure and HLA in healthy donors (dated by TCRdb to 2016 to 2017). For the study in its entirety: According to a later analysis, the roughly 120 validation repertoires were produced on the same platform as the approximately 610 repertoires of the first cohort. The study was designed to test whether signatures of past pathogen exposure could be identified by cataloging public T cell receptors. High-throughput TCR immunosequencing, statistical association of individual TCRs with disease status, and machine learning were combined to predict cytomegalovirus infection status. Besides the first cohort of approximately 670 subjects, a separate validation cohort made up of 120 different subjects was used. Study-wide findings and limitations: A later analysis found that TCRs clustered in the first cohort also tended to co-occur in the 120 validation repertoires, with 94% of cluster scores above 0. Across donors, most TCR sequences were observed very rarely, whereas some public TCRs were present in many individuals. In vitro tests confirmed that three of the cytomegalovirus-associated TCR beta chains recognize cytomegalovirus antigens. The study listed 164 TCR beta chains as associated with cytomegalovirus. The classifier was reported to diagnose cytomegalovirus status with high specificity and sensitivity in both the original and validation cohorts. The authors suggested that the approach could potentially be extended to other disease states and immunological phenotypes. A later analysis lacked HLA typing for the validation cohort, so it scored co-occurrence in that cohort across all 120 repertoires.

Separate from the roughly 660-subject first cohort, the validation cohort of about 120 subjects was the group to which the donors belonged. On this clone itself: It has no known antigen specificity. No much larger clone exists at a distance of one base, and base qualities are not known.

Libraries came from the immunoSEQ multiplex PCR assay. Turning to the authors' computational methods: A statistical classification framework was built for diagnosing cytomegalovirus status from the catalog of TCR beta chain sequences. TCRdb provides this immuneACCESS table in a form limited to in-frame rearrangements. Some clones are lacking; in checked studies, under half of them reflect an unresolved V gene, and why the rest are absent is not known. V, J and clone size reflect that table, while D and trimming were determined from the DNA. The sample data list some 320,000 clones, and approximately 90% of these were observed just once. Of the sample, approximately 1.2% falls within the top ten clones. After removal of 5 bases from V and 1 base from J, the junction retains 13 bases not matched to a gene. In the germline V gene (reference sequence), CDR1 corresponds to SEHNR and CDR2 to FQNEAQ. Reading from cysteine to phenylalanine, the CDR3 counts 17 amino acids. Only CDR3 DNA remains: 51 bases, in frame from the first base.

The sequenced material came from PBMCs. This clonotype was sampled from a woman in her thirties in good health and CMV-seropositive. The V and J genes are TRBV7-9 and TRBJ2-7, and TRBD1 aligns with 8 junction nucleotides. The CDR3 loop reads CASSHDWTGFRSYEQYF. Here is the DNA: TGTGCCAGCAGCCATGACTGGACAGGGTTTCGTTCCTACGAGCAGTACTTC. Extended through the reference TRBV7-9 and TRBJ2-7 proteins, this CDR3 yields the full variable domain: DTGVSQNPRHKITKRGQNVTFRCDPISEHNRLYWYRQTLGQGPEFLTYFQNEAQLEKSRLLSDRFSAERPKGSFSTLEIQRTEQGDSAMYLCASSHDWTGFRSYEQYFGPGTRLTVT.